This T cell receptor (beta chain) was captured in a study of OX40 agonist ivuxolimab in advanced cancers. Findings and limits, study-wide: Determination of antigen specificity was not performed for the expanded peripheral T cells.

A remark on this clone: Its specificity is not known.

The assay was immunoSEQ multiplex PCR, and TCRdb's table has in-frame clones only and misses some. The profile covers some 110,000 clones, with 85% to 95% appearing a single time and around 0.84% taken by the ten largest. Specimen: CD4+ or CD8+ T cells sorted from blood, collected in a trial of the OX40 agonist ivuxolimab. This clonotype originated in an adult with an advanced solid tumor such as melanoma, head and neck, liver or kidney cancer.

CDR3 residues: CASSLGGIQYF. The CDR3 DNA sequence: TGTGCCAGCAGCTTAGGCGGCATTCAGTACTTC. This chain uses TRBV11-2 with TRBJ2-4; no clear D. Trimming pared 1 base from V and 9 bases from J, leaving 4 bases between. CDR3 length: 11 amino acids. Germline CDR1 and CDR2: SGHAT and FQNNGV.